The 4 T cell receptor beta chains below come from one sample, sequenced in a study of T-cell reconstitution after alpha-beta-depleted transplantation in children (dated by TCRdb to about 2016). Library creation used PCR. Sequenced on an Illumina HiSeq 2500. TCR library preparation used molecular barcoding, with unique molecular identifiers applied to normalize quantification of the TCRbeta repertoire. TCRdb trimmed public reads at Q25 via fastp, called clones via MiXCR and kept in-frame beta chains. Rows with one shared CDR3 protein collapse into an entry with the most common genes and DNA. The sample records hundreds of thousands of distinct CDR3 sequences, around 17% of which are singletons. The ten largest account for 0.9% to 1.2% of the sample. The sequences come from PBMCs from the stem cell graft donor, collected from the stem cell graft. The receptors stem from a human donor who donated a stem cell graft to a child with acute myeloid leukemia.

Of note for this clonotype: Here the CDR3 omits its conserved ending phenylalanine or tryptophan, so a read error is the likely source. The chain uses TRBV12-3 or TRBV12-4 and TRBJ2-1, with D possibly called TRBD1 or TRBD2 (5 bases each). V shed 2 bases and J shed 9 bases, with 17 bases lying between them. The CDR3 has 15 amino acids. The CDR3 spells CASSLFGAGGGEQFS. DNA of the CDR3: TGTGCCAGCAGTTTATTTGGGGCAGGAGGCGGTGAGCAGTTCTCC.

This clonotype was seen ten or more times. The chain has TRBV7-2 and TRBJ2-1; D is possibly TRBD1 or TRBD2 (5 bases each). The CDR3 spans 14 residues. The germline V gene has CDR1 SGHTA and CDR2 FQGNSA. Trimming left V 3 bases short and J 8 bases short, with 14 bases between. The CDR3 loop is CASSFKRGPYEQFF. Written as DNA, the CDR3 is TGTGCCAGCAGCTTTAAGAGGGGTCCGTATGAGCAGTTCTTC.

The rearrangement links TRBV28 to TRBJ1-5; 8 bases match TRBD1. The germline gives CDR1 MDHEN, CDR2 SYDVKM. The CDR3 loop spans 14 amino acids. The J segment lost 6 bases and the V segment lost 6 bases, leaving 7 bases of the junction unmatched. The chain's CDR3 is CASRPWTGLQPQHF. The CDR3 DNA follows: TGTGCCAGCAGACCCTGGACAGGGCTTCAGCCCCAGCATTTT.

This clonotype was detected only a few times. The chain employs TRBV28 and TRBJ2-1, with D possibly being TRBD1 or TRBD2 (5 bases each). Germline lookup yields CDR1 MDHEN and CDR2 SYDVKM. This CDR3 is 16 amino acids long. With 5 bases removed from V and 0 bases from J, the gap between germline ends came to 14 bases. CDR3 sequence: CASSDPGTDSYNEQFF. In DNA, the CDR3 is TGTGCCAGCAGTGACCCCGGGACCGACTCCTACAATGAGCAGTTCTTC. Variable domain in full (rest from reference TRBV28 and TRBJ2-1): DVKVTQSSRYLVKRTGEKVFLECVQDMDHENMFWYRQDPGLGLRLIYFSYDVKMKEKGDIPEGYSVSREKKERFSLILESASTNQTSMYLCASSDPGTDSYNEQFFGPGTRLTVL.